The present T cell receptor beta chain was sequenced within a study of blood T cell repertoires in COVID-19. The V end was cut by 5 bases, the J end by 3 bases, with 17 bases between. Germline-derived CDR1 and CDR2 are MDHEN and SYDVKM. CDR3 length equals 16 residues. Under the authors' procedure: From reference gene primer amplification, estimates of nucleated cell counts were derived. Data came from immunoSEQ multiplex PCR; TCRdb stores just in-frame clones and leaves some out. V and J calls and clone size follow that table, whereas D and trimming were derived from the DNA. The sample has roughly 20,000 clones; 86% are singletons.

The receptor's source is a human donor in a cohort sampled during active COVID-19. Sequenced: peripheral blood. The chain couples TRBV28 to TRBJ2-1, with D tentatively TRBD2 (6 bases). The CDR3 spells CASSASGLGFYNEQFF. Written as DNA, the CDR3 is TGTGCCAGCAGTGCATCGGGACTGGGATTCTACAATGAGCAGTTCTTC.